The T cell receptor (beta chain) under discussion was sequenced for a study of tumor-infiltrating lymphocytes in primary liver carcinoma. Study-wide results and limits: Lower overlap was observed for tumor-adjacent and tumor-blood pairs relative to tumor region pairs. Only about 7-24% of top clones occurred in every one of the five tumor regions.

This clonotype has a handful of counts. The target antigen is unknown. One end of the junction does not line up with germline, which may come from a read error. Starting material of around 490 ng total RNA yielded TCR beta cDNA via a constant-region primer. The TCR beta library was amplified through three nested multiplex PCR rounds in a modified ARM-PCR procedure. A C-beta reverse primer was combined with TRBV1-TRBV30 forward primers in the first two PCR rounds, and each round had 10 cycles. One entry per CDR3 protein, called by TCRdb with MiXCR from the multiplex PCR reads. The table includes 150,000 to 200,000 distinct CDR3 sequences, 85% detected once. This CDR3 region has 15 residues. Looked up from germline, CDR1 is MGHRA and CDR2 is YSYEKL. Between roughly 20 and 33 mg of unsorted bulk tissue served as the source from which RNA and DNA were co-extracted. The study enrolled treatment-naive patients with chronic HBV infection. Sampling targeted five separate regions of each tumor, which included the tumor centre.

The specimen sequenced was tumor tissue from primary liver carcinoma. The TCR comes from a man in his forties with primary liver carcinoma and hepatitis B virus infection. This chain joins TRBV4-1 and TRBJ2-3; D is uncertain. The CDR3 bases are TGCGCCAGCACCCAAGATCCGAGTGGAAGGGATATGCAGTATTTT. Translation gives CASTQDPSGRDMQYF.